These 9 T cell receptor beta chains share one sample of origin, sequenced in a study of cytomegalovirus exposure and HLA in healthy donors. 60 Vbeta and 13 Jbeta primers were used in PCR. Sequencing used immunoSEQ multiplex PCR; TCRdb keeps in-frame clones, though not all of them. The data contain around 150,000 clones, over 60% of them seen just once; the ten biggest clones take up approximately 2%. The sequenced sample consisted of PBMCs. These receptors all stem from a man younger than 40 in good health and CMV-seronegative.

This clone was counted a few times. The V gene is TRBV6-1, the J gene TRBJ1-3; the D is unclear. CDR3 length equals 12 residues. The germline CDR1 and CDR2 sequences are MNHNS and SASEGT. V shed 8 bases and J shed 7 bases, with 12 bases lying between them. CDR3 in amino acids: CASLSLVNTIYF. The CDR3 DNA follows: TGTGCCAGCTTATCCTTAGTGAACACCATATATTTT.

J is TRBJ2-7 and V is TRBV10-3; 10 nucleotides agree with TRBD2. There are 13 residues in the CDR3. V was clipped by 8 bases and J by 4 bases; unmatched bases: 5. CDR1 ENHRY and CDR2 SYGVKD come from the germline V gene. The CDR3 loop is CAIRTSGSYEQYF. CDR3 in DNA: TGTGCCATCCGGACTAGCGGTTCGTACGAGCAGTACTTC.

The chain is built from TRBV21-1 and TRBJ2-3; the tabulated D call, TRBD1, remains unverified against the DNA. TRBV21-1 is recorded as a pseudogene. This CDR3 is built from 12 residues. CDR3 residues: CAKYQDTDTQYF. In DNA, the CDR3 is TGTGCCAAATACCAGGACACAGATACGCAGTATTTT.

The rearrangement uses TRBV5-1 and TRBJ2-3; unclear D gene. V was clipped by 4 bases and J by 6 bases, with 12 bases between them. The V gene's germline CDR1 is SGHRS and CDR2 YFSETQ. There are 13 residues in the CDR3. As DNA, the CDR3 is TGCGCCAGCAGCCCCGGAGCCCGGGATACGCAGTATTTT. Translated, it gives CASSPGARDTQYF.

This clone was detected only a few times. The chain is built from TRBV21-1 and TRBJ2-3; the table gives TRBD1 as D, unverified against the DNA. TRBV21-1 is assigned pseudogene status. The CDR3 has 17 residues. The CDR3 reads CASSNPGTGGLTDTQYF. The CDR3 nucleotides are TGTGCCAGCAGCAACCCCGGGACAGGGGGCCTCACAGATACGCAGTATTTT.

This clone was seen only a few times. The chain links TRBV2 to TRBJ2-7; D may be TRBD2 (5 bases). The V end was cut by 0 bases, the J end by 6 bases, with 12 bases between. The germline V gene has CDR1 SNHLY and CDR2 FYNNEI. The CDR3 covers 14 residues. The CDR3: CASSEARVRREQYF. CDR3 nucleotide sequence: TGTGCCAGCAGTGAAGCGCGGGTCAGACGCGAGCAGTACTTC.

This sequence joins TRBV11-2 and TRBJ1-4, with TRBD1 identical over 7 bases. V gave up 8 bases and J gave up 5 bases; unmatched junction bases: 8. CDR3 length: 14 amino acids. The V gene's germline CDR1 is SGHAT and CDR2 FQNNGV. The CDR3 loop is CASHRTGGNEKLFF. The CDR3 DNA reads TGTGCCAGCCACCGGACAGGCGGAAATGAAAAACTGTTTTTT.

V usage is TRBV19 and J usage is TRBJ2-2; D perhaps matches TRBD1 (6 bases). Germline values: CDR1 LNHDA, CDR2 SQIVND (reference sequence). This CDR3 contains 14 residues. V was pared by 4 bases and J by 6 bases, with 12 bases between. In DNA form, the CDR3 reads TGTGCCAGTAGTACAGGGGTCGGTCCCGGGGAGCTGTTTTTT. It translates to CASSTGVGPGELFF.

CDR3 sequence: CASSQSTAGYNEQFF. The CDR3 DNA sequence: TGTGCCAGCAGCCAAAGTACAGCGGGGTACAATGAGCAGTTCTTC. The chain carries TRBV4-2 and TRBJ2-1; 7 nucleotides match TRBD2. The germline gives CDR1 LGHNA, CDR2 YNFKEQ. J gave up 4 bases and V 2 bases, and 5 bases lay outside the gene matches. This CDR3 is built from 15 residues.